The 9 T cell receptor beta chains below were found in one sample sequenced in a study of shared clonotypes between healthy human individuals. Using immunoSEQ multiplex PCR, the repertoire was profiled, and TCRdb retains in-frame clones only, with some absent. Seen here are a few hundred thousand clones, around three quarters observed once, and the top ten hold approximately 12%. The source material was PBMCs. The receptors originated from a woman between 40 and 55 years old in good health. Some clones in this sample may be carry-over from other donors' samples.

The chain joins TRBV5-4 to TRBJ2-3; D is undetermined. Trimming took off 1 base at V and 2 bases at J, with 8 bases between the two ends. The germline CDR1 and CDR2 sequences are SGHNT and YYREEE (reference sequence). The CDR3 is 14 residues long. The chain's CDR3 is CASSLQRDTDTQYF. CDR3 nucleotide sequence: TGTGCCAGCAGCTTGCAAAGGGACACAGATACGCAGTATTTT.

This clone was counted once. Other DNA sequences in the sample encode the same CDR3. The gene calls are TRBV28 and TRBJ2-7; D gene unclear. Germline V gene lookup returns CDR1 MDHEN and CDR2 SYDVKM. This CDR3 spans 13 amino acids. V was clipped by 5 bases and J by 2 bases, with 10 bases between them. This CDR3 is CASSPQVTYEQYF. CDR3 sequence (DNA): TGTGCCAGCAGTCCCCAGGTTACCTACGAGCAGTACTTC.

Here the CDR3 DNA reads TGTGCCAGCAGTGACTCAATAAGGGGGTCCTACAATGAGCAGTTCTTC. It yields the protein CASSDSIRGSYNEQFF. The chain joins TRBV6-4 to TRBJ2-1; maybe TRBD1 (6 bases). Between the trimmed V and J ends, which lost 0 bases and 1 base, there was a span of 10 bases. The CDR3 extends over 16 amino acids. CDR1 is MRHNA, CDR2 SNTAGT, per germline.

V gene TRBV15 combines with J gene TRBJ2-3, with 14 positions matching TRBD2. Per germline, CDR1 LNHNV and CDR2 YYDKDF (reference sequence). V gave up 7 bases and J gave up 5 bases; unmatched junction bases: 8. This CDR3 has 16 residues. CDR3 amino acids: CATTSGLAGAEDTQYF. CDR3 DNA: TGTGCCACCACCTCGGGACTAGCGGGAGCGGAAGATACGCAGTATTTT. Complete variable domain (other parts from reference TRBV15 and TRBJ2-3): DAMVIQNPRYQVTQFGKPVTLSCSQTLNHNVMYWYQQKSSQAPKLLFHYYDKDFNNEADTPDNFQSRRPNTSFCFLDIRSPGLGDTAMYLCATTSGLAGAEDTQYFGPGTRLTVL.

CDR3 protein: CASSSPRGTQYF. CDR3 DNA: TGTGCCAGCAGCTCCCCTCGCGGGACCCAGTACTTC. The rearrangement links TRBV11-1 to TRBJ2-5; unclear D gene. The CDR3 length is 12 residues. Germline V CDR1 and CDR2: SGHAT, FQDESV (reference sequence). V was clipped by 4 bases and J by 7 bases, with 10 bases between them.

DNA for the CDR3: TGTGCCAGCAGCTTAGACCGAGGGGATGAGCAGTTCTTC. This codes for CASSLDRGDEQFF. The genes are TRBV7-2 and TRBJ2-1, with D tentatively TRBD1 or TRBD2 (5 bases each). Germline V gene data show CDR1 as SGHTA and CDR2 as FQGNSA. The length of the CDR3 is 13 residues. V was clipped by 1 base and J by 8 bases, with 9 bases between them.

This clone was found many times. The genes are TRBV28 and TRBJ1-2; no definite D call. V lost 4 bases and J lost 4, with 19 bases in between. CDR1 is MDHEN, CDR2 SYDVKM, per germline. This CDR3 comprises 16 residues. CDR3 region: CASSSGTEYHFYGYTF. CDR3 bases: TGTGCCAGCAGTTCGGGAACGGAGTACCATTTCTATGGCTACACCTTC.

V usage is TRBV27 and J usage is TRBJ1-1, with D perhaps matching TRBD1 (6 bases). Germline CDR1 is MNHEY and CDR2 is SMNVEV (reference sequence). CDR3 length equals 15 residues. Trimming shortened V by 4 bases and J by 3 bases, and 15 bases separated the two germline ends. The CDR3 region is CASSSYPGEYTEAFF. CDR3 DNA sequence: TGTGCCAGCAGTTCCTACCCAGGGGAGTACACTGAAGCTTTCTTT.

A single count supports this clone. V gene TRBV19 combines with J gene TRBJ2-4; 14 bases line up with TRBD2. The J segment lost 2 bases and the V segment lost 5 bases, leaving 11 bases of the junction unmatched. The CDR3 runs to 19 residues. Germline lookup yields CDR1 LNHDA and CDR2 SQIVND (reference sequence). Here the CDR3 DNA reads TGTGCCAGTAGTGTAGGACTAGCGGGAGGTCTCTGGACCAAAAACATTCAGTACTTC. Its translation is CASSVGLAGGLWTKNIQYF.